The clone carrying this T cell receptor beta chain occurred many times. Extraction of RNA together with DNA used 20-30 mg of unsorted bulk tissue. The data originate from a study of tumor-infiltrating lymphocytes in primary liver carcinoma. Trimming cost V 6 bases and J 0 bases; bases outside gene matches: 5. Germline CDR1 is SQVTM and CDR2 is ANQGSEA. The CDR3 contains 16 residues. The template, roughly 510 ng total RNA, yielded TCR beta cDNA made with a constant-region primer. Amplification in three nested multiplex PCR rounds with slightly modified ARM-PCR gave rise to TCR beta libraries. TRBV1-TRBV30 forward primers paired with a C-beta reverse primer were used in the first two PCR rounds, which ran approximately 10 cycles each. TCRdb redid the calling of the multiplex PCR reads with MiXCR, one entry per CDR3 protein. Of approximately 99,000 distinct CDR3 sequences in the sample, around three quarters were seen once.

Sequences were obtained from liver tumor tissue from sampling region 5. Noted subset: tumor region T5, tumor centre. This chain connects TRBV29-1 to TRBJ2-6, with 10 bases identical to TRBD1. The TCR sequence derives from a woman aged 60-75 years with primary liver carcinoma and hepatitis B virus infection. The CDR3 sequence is CSVRGQGSSGANVLTF. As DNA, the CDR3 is TGCAGCGTCCGGGGACAGGGGAGCTCTGGGGCCAACGTCCTGACTTTC.